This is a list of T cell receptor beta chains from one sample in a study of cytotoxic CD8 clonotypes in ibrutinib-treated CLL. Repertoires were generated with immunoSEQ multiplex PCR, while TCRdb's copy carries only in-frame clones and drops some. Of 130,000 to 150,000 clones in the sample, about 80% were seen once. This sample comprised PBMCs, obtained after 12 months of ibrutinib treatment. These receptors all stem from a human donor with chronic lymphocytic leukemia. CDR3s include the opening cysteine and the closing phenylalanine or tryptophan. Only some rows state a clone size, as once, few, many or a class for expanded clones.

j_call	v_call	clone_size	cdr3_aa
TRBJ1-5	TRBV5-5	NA	CASSLALRHFNQPQHF
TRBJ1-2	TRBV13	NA	CASSRNPKIDRAAFRRGYGYTF
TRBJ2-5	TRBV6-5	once	CASSQLAAQETQYF
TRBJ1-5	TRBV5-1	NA	CASSLGEQGFQPQHF
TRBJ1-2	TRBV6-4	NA	CARNRDTLRWGGYTF
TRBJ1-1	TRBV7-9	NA	CASSQLTGPGTEAFF
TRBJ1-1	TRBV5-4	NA	CASSLFQGRRGTEAFF
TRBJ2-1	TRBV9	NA	CASRSGRTYNEQFF
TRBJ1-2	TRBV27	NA	CASSLGHDYGYTF
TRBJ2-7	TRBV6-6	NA	CASRAGAVSTYEQYF
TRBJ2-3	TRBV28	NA	CASTVRDGRRVQYF
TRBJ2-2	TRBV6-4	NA	CASSSRDTSTGELFF
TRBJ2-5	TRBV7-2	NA	CASSPSGGLPFAQYF
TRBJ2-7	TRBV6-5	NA	CASTNSGRHYEQYF
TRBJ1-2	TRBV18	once	CASSPPSVNNYGYTF
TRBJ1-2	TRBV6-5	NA	CASSTEGGDYGYTF
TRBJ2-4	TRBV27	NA	CASSLLGQGRRVIQYF
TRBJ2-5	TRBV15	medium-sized	CATAHVAGETQYF
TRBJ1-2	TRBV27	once	CASSQDRGPWYGYTF
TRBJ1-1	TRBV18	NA	CASSPPLRGRNTEAFF
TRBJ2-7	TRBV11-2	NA	CASSPIAGRIYEQYF
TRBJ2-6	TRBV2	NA	CARDSSGANVLTF
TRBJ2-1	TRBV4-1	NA	CASSQLATGRDEQFF
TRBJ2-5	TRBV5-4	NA	CASSPEGGGTQYF
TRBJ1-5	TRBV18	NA	CASSPDSNQPQHF
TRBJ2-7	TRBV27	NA	CASSYRTGHNSYEQYF
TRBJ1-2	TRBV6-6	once	CASSPDLYGYTF
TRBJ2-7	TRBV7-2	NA	CASSPTSGRSYEQYF
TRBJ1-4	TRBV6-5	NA	CASSSIMTGWKEKLFF
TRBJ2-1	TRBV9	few	CASSVDPRSSGAYNEQFF